This is a list of T cell receptor beta chains from one sample in a study of cytomegalovirus exposure and HLA in healthy donors. Profiled with immunoSEQ multiplex PCR; TCRdb holds only in-frame clones, not every one. The sample lists about 360,000 clones, about nine tenths occurring once. Sequencing input: PBMCs. The receptors come from a woman in her late teens or twenties in good health and CMV-seronegative. CDR3s include the opening cysteine and the closing phenylalanine or tryptophan. Each record gives: J gene, V gene, D gene, clone size, CDR3 DNA, CDR3 protein. The D gene is left open where the match is weak. Where a row states a size, it is once, few, many or the class of an expanded clone; other rows omit it.

J: TRBJ1-3; V: TRBV18; D: -; size: -; DNA: TGTGCCAGCTCACCGACCTTGGAGGGCAATTCTGGAAACACCATATATTTT; CDR3: CASSPTLEGNSGNTIYF
J: TRBJ1-5; V: TRBV14; D: -; size: -; DNA: TGTGCCAGCAGCCGTGGGTCGGGATTTGGGCAGCCCCAGCATTTT; CDR3: CASSRGSGFGQPQHF
J: TRBJ2-2; V: TRBV9; D: -; size: -; DNA: TGTGCCAGCAGCGTAGAGGGGGCCGGGGAGCTGTTTTTT; CDR3: CASSVEGAGELFF
J: TRBJ2-3; V: TRBV2; D: TRBD2; size: -; DNA: TGTGCCAGCGTAGGAGGGGACTATGACTCAGATACGCAGTATTTT; CDR3: CASVGGDYDSDTQYF
J: TRBJ2-3; V: TRBV11-2; D: TRBD2; size: few; DNA: TGTGCCAGCAGCTTAGATCAAGCGGGGGCCACAGATACGCAGTATTTT; CDR3: CASSLDQAGATDTQYF
J: TRBJ2-7; V: TRBV11-2; D: -; size: -; DNA: TGTGCCAGCAGCTTAGCAGGAGGCTCCTACGAGCAGTACTTC; CDR3: CASSLAGGSYEQYF
J: TRBJ2-1; V: TRBV27; D: TRBD2; size: -; DNA: TGTGCCAGCAGTAAAAGAGTGGCGGGGGGCTCCTACAATGAGCAGTTCTTC; CDR3: CASSKRVAGGSYNEQFF
J: TRBJ2-3; V: TRBV15; D: -; size: -; DNA: TGTGCCACCAGCAGACCAACTCGGACAGATACGCAGTATTTT; CDR3: CATSRPTRTDTQYF
J: TRBJ2-6; V: TRBV28; D: TRBD1; size: -; DNA: TGTGCCAGCAGGGGGGTGCAGGGGGCTTCTGGGGCCAACGTCCTGACTTTC; CDR3: CASRGVQGASGANVLTF
J: TRBJ2-3; V: TRBV6-5; D: -; size: -; DNA: TGTGCCAGCACGCGTTCCAGCACAGATACGCAGTATTTT; CDR3: CASTRSSTDTQYF
J: TRBJ1-2; V: TRBV6-6; D: TRBD1; size: -; DNA: TGTGCCAGCAGTTCTCGACAGGGGCCGAGCGGCTACACCTTC; CDR3: CASSSRQGPSGYTF
J: TRBJ2-3; V: TRBV28; D: -; size: -; DNA: TGTGCCAGCAGTTTGACCGGGAGAGGCACAGATACGCAGTATTTT; CDR3: CASSLTGRGTDTQYF
J: TRBJ2-1; V: TRBV29-1; D: TRBD1; size: -; DNA: TGCAGCGTTGAGACAGGGGGCTCCTACAATGAGCAGTTCTTC; CDR3: CSVETGGSYNEQFF
J: TRBJ2-5; V: TRBV10-3; D: -; size: -; DNA: TGTGCCATCAGTGGACAGACCAACCAAGAGACCCAGTACTTC; CDR3: CAISGQTNQETQYF
J: TRBJ2-1; V: TRBV6-4; D: -; size: -; DNA: TGTGCCAGCAGTGGGGTAGCTCACAATGAGCAGTTCTTC; CDR3: CASSGVAHNEQFF
J: TRBJ1-1; V: TRBV6-5; D: TRBD1; size: once; DNA: TGTGCCAGCAGTCACGGACAGGGGACGAACACTGAAGCTTTCTTT; CDR3: CASSHGQGTNTEAFF
J: TRBJ1-5; V: TRBV19; D: -; size: -; DNA: TGTGCCAGTAGTATGGGCATGAAGGGCAATCAGCCCCAGCATTTT; CDR3: CASSMGMKGNQPQHF
J: TRBJ2-2; V: TRBV6-5; D: -; size: -; DNA: TGTGCCAGCAGTTACCAGGGAATGGGCGGGGAGCTGTTTTTT; CDR3: CASSYQGMGGELFF
J: TRBJ2-6; V: TRBV5-1; D: TRBD1; size: -; DNA: TGCGCCAGCAGCTTCCTGGGACAGGGCGCTGGGGCCAACGTCCTGACTTTC; CDR3: CASSFLGQGAGANVLTF
J: TRBJ1-2; V: TRBV5-8; D: -; size: -; DNA: TGTGCCAGCAGCTACGGCGGGGGCTACACCTTC; CDR3: CASSYGGGYTF
J: TRBJ2-7; V: TRBV7-9; D: -; size: -; DNA: TGTGCCAGCAGCCCACAAGGGACTGTCAGCGAGCAGTACTTC; CDR3: CASSPQGTVSEQYF
J: TRBJ1-1; V: TRBV5-8; D: TRBD1; size: -; DNA: TGTGCCAGCAGCTTGGCCCTGACAGGGGTAGGGAACACTGAAGCTTTCTTT; CDR3: CASSLALTGVGNTEAFF
J: TRBJ2-7; V: TRBV7-8; D: TRBD2; size: -; DNA: TGTGCCAGCACGCCCGGGGGCCTAGCGGGTCTATACGAGCAGTACTTC; CDR3: CASTPGGLAGLYEQYF
J: TRBJ1-2; V: TRBV29-1; D: -; size: -; DNA: TGCAGCGTTGACTCCAGGGTGGATAACTATGGCTACACCTTC; CDR3: CSVDSRVDNYGYTF
J: TRBJ2-1; V: TRBV30; D: TRBD1; size: -; DNA: TGTGCCTCTCAGCACGGGACAGGGGATTACAATGAGCAGTTCTTC; CDR3: CASQHGTGDYNEQFF
J: TRBJ1-1; V: TRBV18; D: -; size: -; DNA: TGTGCCAGCTCACCAAGACAAGTTAAGGACACTGAAGCTTTCTTT; CDR3: CASSPRQVKDTEAFF
J: TRBJ2-7; V: TRBV7-8; D: -; size: -; DNA: TGTGCCAGCAGCTTAGGGACGGGGAGCTACGAGCAGTACTTC; CDR3: CASSLGTGSYEQYF
J: TRBJ1-4; V: TRBV28; D: -; size: -; DNA: TGTGCCAGCAGTCCAGCGACAGGCACTAATGAAAAACTGTTTTTT; CDR3: CASSPATGTNEKLFF
J: TRBJ2-7; V: TRBV6-6; D: -; size: once; DNA: TGTGCCAGCAGTTACGGAGGTGTTCGAAGCTCCTACGAGCAGTACTTC; CDR3: CASSYGGVRSSYEQYF
J: TRBJ1-2; V: TRBV18; D: -; size: -; DNA: TGTGCCAGCTCACCAAAGGCAGGGGAGTATGGCTACACCTTC; CDR3: CASSPKAGEYGYTF
J: TRBJ1-1; V: TRBV5-1; D: -; size: -; DNA: TGCGCCAGCAGCTTGGCCGGGAGGACAGCCACTCCGCCTTTCTTT; CDR3: CASSLAGRTATPPFF
J: TRBJ1-2; V: TRBV7-8; D: -; size: -; DNA: TGTGCCAGCAGCCCTAGCCACTCTGGTTCTAACTATGGCTACACCTTC; CDR3: CASSPSHSGSNYGYTF
J: TRBJ1-2; V: TRBV2; D: TRBD1; size: -; DNA: TGTGCCAGCACCGGACAGGGTCGGGCCTATGGCTACACCTTC; CDR3: CASTGQGRAYGYTF
J: TRBJ2-7; V: TRBV2; D: -; size: -; DNA: TGTGCCAGCAGATCGAGCTACGAGCAGTACTTC; CDR3: CASRSSYEQYF
J: TRBJ2-1; V: TRBV9; D: -; size: -; DNA: TGTGCCAGCAGCCTTCGAACCGGGGGGCCCTCCGACAATGAGCAGTTCTTC; CDR3: CASSLRTGGPSDNEQFF
J: TRBJ2-1; V: TRBV29-1; D: TRBD1; size: -; DNA: TGCGCCTCGCTGGACAGGGCAACTAATGAGCAGTTCTTC; CDR3: CASLDRATNEQFF
J: TRBJ2-7; V: TRBV5-6; D: TRBD2; size: few; DNA: TGTGCCAGCAGCTTGAGCGGGGGCTACGAGCAGTACTTC; CDR3: CASSLSGGYEQYF